The 8 T cell receptor beta chains below all came from one sample that was sequenced in a study of T cell responses to AZD1222 COVID-19 vaccine. Sequencing used immunoSEQ multiplex PCR; TCRdb keeps in-frame clones, though not all of them. The profile shows fewer than 110,000 clones, about 90% of them singletons. The specimen was peripheral blood, collected on day 0 of AZD1222 vaccination. These receptors were taken from an adult in good health.

This rearrangement joins TRBV27 to TRBJ1-6; D is unclear. Germline CDR1 is MNHEY and CDR2 is SMNVEV (reference sequence). Trimming stripped 11 bases from V and 7 bases from J, with 18 bases between. The CDR3 is 14 amino acids. The CDR3, as DNA: TGTGCCTCAACCCGGCCGGGCGAGAATTCACCCCTCCACTTT. Amino acids: CASTRPGENSPLHF.

In this sample, this clone turned up once. The chain has TRBV6-5 and TRBJ1-1; D is possibly TRBD1 (6 bases). The germline V and J ends were trimmed by 10 bases and 3 bases, with 15 bases remaining between them. CDR3 length: 13 residues. From germline, CDR1 is MNHEY and CDR2 SVGAGI. The DNA of the CDR3 is TGTGCCAACCAAATTAAGGGGGACACTGAAGCTTTCTTT. Its protein product is CANQIKGDTEAFF.

V and J are TRBV18 and TRBJ1-2; 9 positions match TRBD1. Unmatched junction bases numbered 6, after V lost 6 bases and J lost 7 bases. The CDR3 totals 13 residues. Looked up from germline, CDR1 is KGHSH and CDR2 is LQKENI. The CDR3 DNA reads TGTGCCAGCTCTCCGGGACAGGGTTCTGGCTACACCTTC. Residues: CASSPGQGSGYTF. The entire variable domain, with the rest obtained from reference TRBV18 and TRBJ1-2, is as follows: NAGVMQNPRHLVRRRGQEARLRCSPMKGHSHVYWYRQLPEEGLKFMVYLQKENIIDESGMPKERFSAEFPKEGPSILRIQQVVRGDSAAYFCASSPGQGSGYTFGSGTRLTVV.

This rearrangement joins TRBV7-2 to TRBJ2-2; TRBD2 aligns across 12 bases. The CDR3 has 17 amino acids. Losses at the gene ends were 3 bases for V and 4 bases for J; bases not matched to a gene: 6. The V gene's germline CDR1 is SGHTA and CDR2 FQGNSA. The CDR3 sequence: CASSLASGGAGTGELFF. CDR3 sequence (DNA): TGTGCCAGCAGCTTGGCTAGCGGGGGGGCAGGCACCGGGGAGCTGTTTTTT.

The chain employs TRBV5-6 and TRBJ2-5; D not resolved. Between the trimmed V and J ends, which lost 0 bases and 4 bases, there was a span of 10 bases. Germline lookup yields CDR1 SGHDT and CDR2 YYEEEE. This CDR3 is 14 amino acids long. CDR3 residues: CASSLVRLGETQYF. Here the CDR3 DNA reads TGTGCCAGCAGCTTGGTTCGGCTGGGAGAGACCCAGTACTTC.

The gene calls are TRBV7-8 and TRBJ2-7; D possibly uses TRBD1 or TRBD2 (7 bases each). The ends were cut back, 5 bases at V and 7 bases at J, with 21 bases in the middle. The CDR3 is 15 amino acids. The germline V gene encodes CDR1 SGHVS and CDR2 FQNEAQ. The CDR3 region is CASSPSTGRVGEQYF. The CDR3 bases are TGTGCCAGCAGCCCATCGACAGGGAGGGTGGGAGAGCAGTACTTC.

The V call is TRBV29-1, the J call TRBJ2-1; D is undetermined. Trimming pared 3 bases from V and 9 bases from J, leaving 12 bases between. CDR3 length: 12 residues. Germline CDR1 is SQVTM and CDR2 is ANQGSEA. CDR3 nucleotide sequence: TGCAGCGTTGAGTTGTCCATTCGTGAGCAGTTCTTC. Amino acids: CSVELSIREQFF.

The CDR3 region is CASSDQLAGTDTQYF. CDR3 DNA: TGTGCCAGCAGTGACCAACTAGCGGGCACAGATACGCAGTATTTT. The rearrangement uses TRBV2 and TRBJ2-3; 8 bases are shared with TRBD2. V lost 3 bases, J lost 1 base, and 3 bases stayed unmatched. This CDR3 has 15 residues. Germline V CDR1 and CDR2: SNHLY, FYNNEI.